The TCR beta chain under discussion was sequenced for a study of shared T cell receptors in the human thymus. Repertoires were generated with immunoSEQ multiplex PCR, while TCRdb's copy carries only in-frame clones and drops some. The data show about 380,000 clones, with 95% seen just once and approximately 0.02% held by the top ten. Germline V gives CDR1 SGHVS, CDR2 FNYEAQ. Germline trimming cut 1 base from V and 1 base from J; bases unmatched to any gene: 6. This CDR3 spans 17 amino acids. The source material was thymocytes. This clonotype was sampled from a human donor. This rearrangement joins TRBV7-6 to TRBJ1-3; 8 bases are shared with TRBD1. The CDR3 reads CASSLGLQGDSGNTIYF. DNA of the CDR3: TGTGCCAGCAGCTTAGGTTTACAGGGGGATTCTGGAAACACCATATATTTT.